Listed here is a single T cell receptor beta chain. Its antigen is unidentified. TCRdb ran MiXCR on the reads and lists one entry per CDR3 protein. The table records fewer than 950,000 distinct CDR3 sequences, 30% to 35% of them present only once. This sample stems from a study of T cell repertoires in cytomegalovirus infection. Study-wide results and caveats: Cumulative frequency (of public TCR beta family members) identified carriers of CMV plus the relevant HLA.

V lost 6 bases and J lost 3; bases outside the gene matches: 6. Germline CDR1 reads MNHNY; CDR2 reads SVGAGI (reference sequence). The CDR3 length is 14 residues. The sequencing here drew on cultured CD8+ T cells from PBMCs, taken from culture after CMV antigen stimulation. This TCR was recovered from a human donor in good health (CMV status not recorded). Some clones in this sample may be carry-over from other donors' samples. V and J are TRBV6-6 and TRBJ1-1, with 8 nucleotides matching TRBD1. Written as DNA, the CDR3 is TGTGCCAGCAGGGATAACAGGGGGTACACTGAAGCTTTCTTT. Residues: CASRDNRGYTEAFF.